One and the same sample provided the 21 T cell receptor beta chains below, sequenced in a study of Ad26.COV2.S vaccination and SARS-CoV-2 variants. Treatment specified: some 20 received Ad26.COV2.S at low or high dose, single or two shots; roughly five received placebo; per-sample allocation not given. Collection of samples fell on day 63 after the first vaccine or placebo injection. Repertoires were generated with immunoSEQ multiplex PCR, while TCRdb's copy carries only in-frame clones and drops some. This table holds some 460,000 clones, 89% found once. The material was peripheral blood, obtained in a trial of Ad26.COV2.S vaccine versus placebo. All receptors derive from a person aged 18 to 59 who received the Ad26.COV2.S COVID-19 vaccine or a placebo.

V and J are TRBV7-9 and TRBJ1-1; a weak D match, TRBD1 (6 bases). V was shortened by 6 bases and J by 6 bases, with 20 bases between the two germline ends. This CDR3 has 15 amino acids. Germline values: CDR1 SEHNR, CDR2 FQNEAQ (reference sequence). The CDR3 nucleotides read TGTGCCAGCAGGGATGGATCGGACAGACAACCTGAAGCTTTCTTT. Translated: CASRDGSDRQPEAFF.

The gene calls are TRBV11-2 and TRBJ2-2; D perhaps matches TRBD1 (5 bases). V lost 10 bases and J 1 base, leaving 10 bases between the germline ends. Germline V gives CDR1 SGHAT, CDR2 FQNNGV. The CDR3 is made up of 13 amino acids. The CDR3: CAIKTENTGELFF. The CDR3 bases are TGTGCCATTAAGACAGAGAACACCGGGGAGCTGTTTTTT. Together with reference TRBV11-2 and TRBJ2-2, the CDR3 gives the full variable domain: EAGVAQSPRYKIIEKRQSVAFWCNPISGHATLYWYQQILGQGPKLLIQFQNNGVVDDSQLPKDRFSAERLKGVDSTLKIQPAKLEDSAVYLCAIKTENTGELFFGEGSRLTVL.

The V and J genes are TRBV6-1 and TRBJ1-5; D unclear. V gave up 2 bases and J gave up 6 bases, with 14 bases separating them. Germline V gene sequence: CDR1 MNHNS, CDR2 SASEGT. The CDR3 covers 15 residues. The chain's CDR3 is CASSELAGRGQPQHF. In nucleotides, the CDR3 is TGTGCCAGCAGTGAATTGGCAGGACGGGGTCAGCCCCAGCATTTT.

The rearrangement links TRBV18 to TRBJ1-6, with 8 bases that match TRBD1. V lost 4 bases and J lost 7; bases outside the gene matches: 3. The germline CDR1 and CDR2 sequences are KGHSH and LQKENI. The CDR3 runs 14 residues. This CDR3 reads CASSQQGVNSPLHF. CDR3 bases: TGTGCCAGCTCACAACAGGGGGTGAATTCACCCCTCCACTTT.

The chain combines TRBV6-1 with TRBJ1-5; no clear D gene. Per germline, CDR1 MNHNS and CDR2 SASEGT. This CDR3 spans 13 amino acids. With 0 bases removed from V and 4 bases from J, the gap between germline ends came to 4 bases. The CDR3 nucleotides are TGTGCCAGCAGTGAAGCCCCTAATCAGCCCCAGCATTTT. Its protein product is CASSEAPNQPQHF.

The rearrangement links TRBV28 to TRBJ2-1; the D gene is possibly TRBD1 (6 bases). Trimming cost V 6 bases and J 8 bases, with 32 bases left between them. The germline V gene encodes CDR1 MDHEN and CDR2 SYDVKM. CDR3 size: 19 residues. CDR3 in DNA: TGTGCCAGCAGAGGACCCCAGGGGTGGACCTATCCCGTGGATCATGAGCAGTTCTTC. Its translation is CASRGPQGWTYPVDHEQFF.

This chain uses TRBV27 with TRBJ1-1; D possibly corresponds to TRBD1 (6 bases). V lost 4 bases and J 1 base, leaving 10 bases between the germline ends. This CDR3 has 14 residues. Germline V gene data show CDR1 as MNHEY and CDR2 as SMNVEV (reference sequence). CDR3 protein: CASSWGRGNTEAFF. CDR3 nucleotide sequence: TGTGCCAGCAGTTGGGGCAGGGGGAACACTGAAGCTTTCTTT.

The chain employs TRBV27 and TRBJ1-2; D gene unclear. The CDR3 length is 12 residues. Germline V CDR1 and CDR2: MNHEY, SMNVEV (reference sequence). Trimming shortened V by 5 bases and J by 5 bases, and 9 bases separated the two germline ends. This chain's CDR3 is CASSDLNYGYTF. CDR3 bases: TGTGCCAGCAGTGACTTGAATTATGGCTACACCTTC.

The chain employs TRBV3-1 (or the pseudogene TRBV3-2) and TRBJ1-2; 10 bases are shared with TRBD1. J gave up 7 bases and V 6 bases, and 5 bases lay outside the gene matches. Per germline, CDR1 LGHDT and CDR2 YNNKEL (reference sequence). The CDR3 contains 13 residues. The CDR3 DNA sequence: TGTGCCAGCAGACCGACAGGGGGCGCTGGCTACACCTTC. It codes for CASRPTGGAGYTF.

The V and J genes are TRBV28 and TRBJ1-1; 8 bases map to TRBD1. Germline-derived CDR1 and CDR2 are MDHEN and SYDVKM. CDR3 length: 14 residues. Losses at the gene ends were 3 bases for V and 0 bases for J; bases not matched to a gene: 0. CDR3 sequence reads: CASSLTGVNTEAFF. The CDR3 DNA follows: TGTGCCAGCAGTTTGACAGGGGTGAACACTGAAGCTTTCTTT.

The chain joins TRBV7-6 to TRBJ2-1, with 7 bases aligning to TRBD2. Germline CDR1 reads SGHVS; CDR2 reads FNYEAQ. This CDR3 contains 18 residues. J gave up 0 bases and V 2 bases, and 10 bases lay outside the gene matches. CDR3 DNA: TGTGCCAGCAGCTTAACTAGCGAATTGGGGAGCTCCTACAATGAGCAGTTCTTC. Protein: CASSLTSELGSSYNEQFF.

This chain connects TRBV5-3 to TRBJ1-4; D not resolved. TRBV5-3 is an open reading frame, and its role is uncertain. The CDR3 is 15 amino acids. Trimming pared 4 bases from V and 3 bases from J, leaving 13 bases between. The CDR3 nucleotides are TGTGCCAGAAGCGAAAAGCTGAGGGCTAATGAAAAACTGTTTTTT. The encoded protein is CARSEKLRANEKLFF.

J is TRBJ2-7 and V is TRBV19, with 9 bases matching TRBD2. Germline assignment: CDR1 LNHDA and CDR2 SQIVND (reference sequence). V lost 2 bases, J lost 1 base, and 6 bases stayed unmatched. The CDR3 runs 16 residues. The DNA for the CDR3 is TGTGCCAGTAGTATATATGGCGGGGGGGCTTCCTACGAGCAGTACTTC. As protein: CASSIYGGGASYEQYF.

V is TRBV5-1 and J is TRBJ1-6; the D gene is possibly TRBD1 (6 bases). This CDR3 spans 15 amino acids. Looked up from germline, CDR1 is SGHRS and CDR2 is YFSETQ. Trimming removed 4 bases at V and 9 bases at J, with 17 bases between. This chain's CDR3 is CASSQGTGFGSPLHF. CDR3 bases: TGCGCCAGCAGCCAGGGGACGGGGTTCGGTTCACCCCTCCACTTT.

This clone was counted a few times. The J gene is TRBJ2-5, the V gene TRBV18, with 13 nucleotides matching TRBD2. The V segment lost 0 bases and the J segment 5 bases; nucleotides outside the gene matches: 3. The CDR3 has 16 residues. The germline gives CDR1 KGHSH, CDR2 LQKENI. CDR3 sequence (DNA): TGTGCCAGCTCACCACCGGGACTAGCGGGGAAGGAGACCCAGTACTTC. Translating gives CASSPPGLAGKETQYF.

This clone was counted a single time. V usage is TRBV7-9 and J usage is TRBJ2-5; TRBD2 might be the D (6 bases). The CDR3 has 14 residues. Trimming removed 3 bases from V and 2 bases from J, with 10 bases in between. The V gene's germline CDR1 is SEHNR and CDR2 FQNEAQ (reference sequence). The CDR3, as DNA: TGTGCCAGCAGCTTCACAGGAGGGCAAGAGACCCAGTACTTC. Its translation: CASSFTGGQETQYF.

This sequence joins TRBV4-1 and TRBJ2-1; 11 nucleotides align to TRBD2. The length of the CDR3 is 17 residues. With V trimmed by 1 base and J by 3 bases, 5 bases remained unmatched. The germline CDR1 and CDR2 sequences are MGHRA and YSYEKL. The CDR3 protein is CASSQVGLAEIYNEQFF. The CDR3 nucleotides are TGCGCCAGCAGCCAAGTGGGACTAGCGGAAATCTACAATGAGCAGTTCTTC.

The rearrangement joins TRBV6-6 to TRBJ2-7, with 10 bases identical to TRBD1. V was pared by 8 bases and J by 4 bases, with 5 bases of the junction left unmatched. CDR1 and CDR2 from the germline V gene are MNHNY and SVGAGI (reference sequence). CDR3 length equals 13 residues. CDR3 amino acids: CASGGTGEYEQYF. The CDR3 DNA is TGTGCCAGCGGGGGGACAGGGGAATACGAGCAGTACTTC.

The CDR3 coding sequence is TGTGCCAGCAGTTCGAGGGGGCGTCGGGAGCAGTACTTC. It encodes CASSSRGRREQYF. V is TRBV2 and J is TRBJ2-7, with 7 positions matching TRBD1. Germline values: CDR1 SNHLY, CDR2 FYNNEI. V shed 5 bases, J shed 7 bases, and the junction held 8 bases outside the gene matches. The CDR3 consists of 13 residues. The full variable domain, completed using reference TRBV2 and TRBJ2-7, is EPEVTQTPSHQVTQMGQEVILRCVPISNHLYFYWYRQILGQKVEFLVSFYNNEISEKSEIFDDQFSVERPDGSNFTLKIRSTKLEDSAMYFCASSSRGRREQYFGPGTRLTVT.

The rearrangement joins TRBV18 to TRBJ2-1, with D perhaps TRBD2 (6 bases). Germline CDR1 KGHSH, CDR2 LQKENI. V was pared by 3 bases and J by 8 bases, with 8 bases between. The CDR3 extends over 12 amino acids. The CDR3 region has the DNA TGTGCCAGCTCACCTTTAGCGGATGAGCAGTTCTTC. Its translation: CASSPLADEQFF.

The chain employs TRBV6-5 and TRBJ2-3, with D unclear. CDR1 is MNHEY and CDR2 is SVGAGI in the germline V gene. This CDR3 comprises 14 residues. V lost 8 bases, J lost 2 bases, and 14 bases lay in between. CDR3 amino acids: CASARKALTDTQYF. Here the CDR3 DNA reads TGTGCCAGCGCCAGGAAGGCCCTCACAGATACGCAGTATTTT.